Listed here are 10 T cell receptor beta chains from one sample, sequenced in a study of human T cells and chemical hapten exposure (dated by TCRdb to about 2021). Library prep was done by RACE. Data came from a NextSeq 500. The raw public reads went through TCRdb reprocessing: fastp at Q25, MiXCR clone calling, in-frame beta chains kept. Entries that share a CDR3 protein sequence are merged under the most common genes and DNA. For this sample the table gives tens of thousands of distinct CDR3 sequences, of which 30% to 35% were detected only once. The ten most abundant clones make up about 9.6% of the sample. What the time point label conveys for this sample: patch test 1, 2 weeks after DPC sensitization. The sample's treatment or condition label is to be understood as: therapeutic diphenylcyclopropenone sensitization with weekly scalp DPC. This specimen consisted of whole blood, obtained in connection with sensitization to the hapten diphenylcyclopropenone (DPC). Receptor source: a man in his forties with alopecia areata. Some clones in this sample may be carry-over from other donors' samples.

This clonotype has just a few counts. This may arise from a read error, as a much more abundant clone is one base away. This chain uses TRBV7-2 with TRBJ2-3; D is undetermined. The CDR3 has 12 residues. Germline lookup yields CDR1 SGHTA and CDR2 FQGNSA. V was pared by 5 bases and J by 2 bases, with 5 bases between. The CDR3 sequence: CASSPFTDTQYF. The DNA of the CDR3 is TGTGCCAGCAGCCCCTTCACAGATACGCAGTATTTT.

The sample holds a few counts of this clonotype. J is TRBJ2-7 and V is TRBV7-9, with D possibly TRBD2 on 5 matching bases. The length of the CDR3 is 12 residues. Per the germline V gene, CDR1 is SEHNR and CDR2 is FQNEAQ (reference sequence). Trimming left V 5 bases short and J 7 bases short, with 12 bases between. CDR3 sequence: CASSDQSGEQYF. For the CDR3, the DNA is TGTGCCAGCAGCGACCAGTCGGGGGAGCAGTACTTC. The entire variable domain, with the rest obtained from reference TRBV7-9 and TRBJ2-7, is as follows: DTGVSQNPRHKITKRGQNVTFRCDPISEHNRLYWYRQTLGQGPEFLTYFQNEAQLEKSRLLSDRFSAERPKGSFSTLEIQRTEQGDSAMYLCASSDQSGEQYFGPGTRLTVT.

V gene TRBV4-2 combines with J gene TRBJ1-4; the D is unclear. Germline V CDR1 and CDR2: LGHNA, YNFKEQ. The V gene lost 4 bases and the J gene lost 5 bases, with 14 bases spanning the gap. CDR3 size: 15 residues. The CDR3 DNA sequence: TGTGCCAGCAGCCCGCCTTGGGCAGAAAATGAAAAACTGTTTTTT. Translation: CASSPPWAENEKLFF.

V and J are TRBV30 and TRBJ2-5, with 9 bases identical to TRBD2. The junction had 18 bases not matched to a gene; V was cut back by 8 bases and J by 2 bases. The CDR3 has 17 residues. Germline V gene sequence: CDR1 GTSNPN, CDR2 SVGIG (reference sequence). CDR3 nucleotides: TGTGCCACCCAAGGACTAGCGCCTCCCTTACGTCAAGAGACCCAGTACTTC. Its protein is CATQGLAPPLRQETQYF. Variable domain in full (rest from reference TRBV30 and TRBJ2-5): SQTIHQWPATLVQPVGSPLSLECTVEGTSNPNLYWYRQAAGRGLQLLFYSVGIGQISSEVPQNLSASRPQDRQFILSSKKLLLSDSGFYLCATQGLAPPLRQETQYFGPGTRLLVL.

This clonotype has a handful of counts. The chain couples TRBV3-1 to TRBJ2-3, with a weak D call TRBD1 (6 bases). Germline CDR1 reads LGHDT; CDR2 reads YNNKEL (reference sequence). The germline V and J ends were trimmed by 5 bases and 0 bases, with 12 bases remaining between them. The CDR3 is 15 amino acids. CDR3 loop: CASSGQIHSTDTQYF. Written as DNA, the CDR3 is TGTGCCAGCAGCGGACAGATTCATAGCACAGATACGCAGTATTTT.

This clonotype was counted a few times. The chain combines TRBV29-1 with TRBJ2-5; perhaps D is TRBD1 or TRBD2 (5 bases each). The V end was cut by 7 bases, the J end by 2 bases, with 14 bases between. This CDR3 has 13 amino acids. Germline V gene lookup returns CDR1 SQVTM and CDR2 ANQGSEA. CDR3 nucleotide sequence: TGCAGCGGCACCGAGGGGATACAAGAGACCCAGTACTTC. It translates to CSGTEGIQETQYF.

This clonotype appeared a few times. This chain connects TRBV6-6 to TRBJ1-3; 11 bases agree with TRBD1. This CDR3 region has 16 residues. V trimming: 5 bases; J trimming: 3 bases; junction bases outside the gene matches: 6. In germline, CDR1 is MNHNY, CDR2 SVGAGI (reference sequence). The CDR3 loop reads CASSSGQGAFGNTIYF. The CDR3 nucleotides read TGTGCCAGCAGTAGCGGACAGGGGGCTTTTGGAAACACCATATATTTT.

This clonotype was detected a few times. One junction end disagrees with the germline gene, perhaps due to a read error. The chain is built from TRBV7-2 and TRBJ1-3; 7 bases are shared with TRBD1. The germline V gene encodes CDR1 SGHTA and CDR2 FQGNSA. The CDR3 extends over 14 amino acids. For the CDR3, the DNA is TGTGCCAGCAGCTTGCACAGGGGCGGAAACACCGTATATTTT. Its translation is CASSLHRGGNTVYF.

This clonotype was seen a handful of times. The V call is TRBV7-9, the J call TRBJ2-5; 11 nucleotides match TRBD2. This CDR3 contains 21 residues. Germline loops: CDR1 SEHNR, CDR2 FQNEAQ (reference sequence). V lost 4 bases, J lost 4 bases, and 23 bases stayed unmatched. Here the CDR3 reads CASSSARTSGSSQGFPETQYF. Here the CDR3 DNA reads TGTGCCAGCAGCTCGGCACGAACTAGCGGGAGCTCTCAAGGGTTCCCAGAGACCCAGTACTTC. Using reference TRBV7-9 and TRBJ2-5 for the parts outside the CDR3, the full variable domain is DTGVSQNPRHKITKRGQNVTFRCDPISEHNRLYWYRQTLGQGPEFLTYFQNEAQLEKSRLLSDRFSAERPKGSFSTLEIQRTEQGDSAMYLCASSSARTSGSSQGFPETQYFGPGTRLLVL.

This rearrangement joins TRBV27 to TRBJ2-1; perhaps TRBD2 as D (5 bases). Germline V CDR1 and CDR2: MNHEY, SMNVEV (reference sequence). The CDR3 consists of 16 residues. Trimming cost V 6 bases and J 10 bases, with 25 bases left between them. DNA for the CDR3: TGTGCCAGCAGGCCCTGGGATTCTAATATGGGCGGGGAGCAGTTCTTC. It codes for CASRPWDSNMGGEQFF.